Listed below are T cell receptor beta chains from one sample, sequenced in a study of identical twins. TCRdb reprocessed the 5' RACE reads with MiXCR, giving one entry per CDR3 protein. The data contain around 470,000 distinct CDR3 sequences, 12% to 15% of them singletons. The sample was also linked to a second study, of yellow fever vaccine responses in identical twins.

Material: CD4+ T cells sorted from blood. The origin of the receptors is a woman younger than 35 in good health. CDR3s include the opening cysteine and the closing phenylalanine or tryptophan. A D gene is named only where the DNA matches it firmly. A row's size may be missing; if present it is once, few, many or a size class.

>TRBV29-1|.|TRBJ2-4|few
TGCAGCGTTGAGCGATTCTCAACTGGTGCCAAAAACATTCAGTACTTC
CSVERFSTGAKNIQYF
>TRBV29-1|.|TRBJ1-1|many
TGCAGCGCTTGGGGCAGCATGAACACTGAAGCTTTCTTT
CSAWGSMNTEAFF
>TRBV11-2|.|TRBJ2-7|.
TGTGCCAGCAGCTTAAGTCTGGGGACACGCGAGCAGTACTTC
CASSLSLGTREQYF
>TRBV20-1|TRBD2|TRBJ2-1|.
TGCAGTGCTAGGTGGGAGGGCCCAGGATTCTCCTACAATGAGCAGTTCTTC
CSARWEGPGFSYNEQFF
>TRBV6-5|TRBD2|TRBJ2-7|.
TGTGCCAGCAGTTATAAAGCGGGGGGGCGGGAGAAGCAGTACTTC
CASSYKAGGREKQYF
>TRBV28|.|TRBJ2-5|many
TGTGCCAGCAGTCCCCCGACGGTAGAGACCCAGTACTTC
CASSPPTVETQYF
>TRBV19|TRBD1|TRBJ1-5|once
TGTGCCAGTAGAAGCCCGGGACAGGGGAACCAGCCCCAGCATTTT
CASRSPGQGNQPQHF
>TRBV10-3|TRBD2|TRBJ2-7|few
TGTGCCATCAGTGTCAAGCGGGGGGGCCAATACGAGCAGTACTTC
CAISVKRGGQYEQYF
>TRBV20-1|TRBD2|TRBJ2-3|.
TGCAGTGCTAGGAGGCTAGCGGAGAGCACAGATACGCAGTATTTT
CSARRLAESTDTQYF
>TRBV5-1|.|TRBJ2-1|many
TGCGCCAGCAGCTTTCTGGGGGTAGCGTACAATGAGCAGTTCTTC
CASSFLGVAYNEQFF
>TRBV12-3/TRBV12-4|.|TRBJ1-2|.
TGTGCCAGCAGTCCCGGACCTAACTATGGCTACACCTTC
CASSPGPNYGYTF
>TRBV29-1|.|TRBJ2-3|few
TGCAGCGGAGGTACAGATACGCAGTATTTT
CSGGTDTQYF
>TRBV7-2|.|TRBJ2-7|few
TGTGCCAGCAGCTTAGGTGCGGGACAATCCTACGAGCAGTACTTC
CASSLGAGQSYEQYF
>TRBV5-1|TRBD2|TRBJ2-3|.
TGCGCCAGCAGGTCCGAGACTAGCGGCACAGATACGCAGTATTTT
CASRSETSGTDTQYF
>TRBV20-1|.|TRBJ1-1|.
TGCAGTGCTAGAGATTATGGAGCAGGGATGAACACTGAAGCTTTCTTT
CSARDYGAGMNTEAFF
>TRBV3-1|.|TRBJ2-1|.
TGTGCCAGCAGCCAAGACCCGAAATCCTACAATGAGCAGTTCTTC
CASSQDPKSYNEQFF
>TRBV27|.|TRBJ2-3|.
TGTGCCAGCAGTTTGCAAACAGGGTATAACACAGATACGCAGTATTTT
CASSLQTGYNTDTQYF
>TRBV2|.|TRBJ2-5|few
TGTGCCAGCAGAGAACAGATCCAAGAGACCCAGTACTTC
CASREQIQETQYF
>TRBV7-2|.|TRBJ2-1|.
TGTGCCAGCAGCTTAGCTGGGCATGCAGAGCAGTTCTTC
CASSLAGHAEQFF
>TRBV4-1|.|TRBJ2-1|.
TGCGCCAGCAGCCCACAACCTTCCCTAGGTTACAATGAGCAGTTCTTC
CASSPQPSLGYNEQFF
>TRBV24-1|TRBD2|TRBJ2-2|.
TGTGCCACCAGTGATCCCCGGGGGGAATTACTAACCGGGGAGCTGTTTTTT
CATSDPRGELLTGELFF
>TRBV12-3/TRBV12-4|TRBD1|TRBJ2-5|few
TGTGCCAGCAGTCCGGACAGGGGGGCAGAGACCCAGTACTTC
CASSPDRGAETQYF
>TRBV20-1|TRBD2|TRBJ2-7|.
TGCAGTGCTAGATGGGGACTAGCGGGGACCCGAGGGGAGCAGTACTTC
CSARWGLAGTRGEQYF
>TRBV6-4|.|TRBJ2-2|.
TGTGCCAGCAATCCCGGGGACACCGGGGAGCTGTTTTTT
CASNPGDTGELFF
>TRBV5-1|.|TRBJ2-1|.
TGCGCCAGCAGAAAAGCGAGCCCTAATGAGCAGTTCTTC
CASRKASPNEQFF
>TRBV5-1|.|TRBJ2-7|.
TGCGCCAGCAGCTCCGAGGGATTTAGCTCCTACGAGCAGTACTTC
CASSSEGFSSYEQYF
>TRBV7-9|.|TRBJ2-1|many
TGTGCCAGCAGCTTCCGGAGGGGTGGAATTGACGATGAGCAGTTCTTC
CASSFRRGGIDDEQFF
>TRBV7-9|TRBD1|TRBJ1-6|many
TGTGCCAGCAGTCTCGGGACAGGCAATTCACCCCTCCACTTT
CASSLGTGNSPLHF
>TRBV29-1|.|TRBJ1-1|.
TGCAGCGTTGGGCGGACAGTTCTGAACACTGAAGCTTTCTTT
CSVGRTVLNTEAFF
>TRBV5-1|TRBD2|TRBJ2-2|.
TGCGCCAGCAGCTCCCTAGCGGGGATGAACACCGGGGAGCTGTTTTTT
CASSSLAGMNTGELFF
>TRBV6-2/TRBV6-3|.|TRBJ2-7|few
TGTGCCAGCAAAGGGCCACCTTCCTACGAGCAGTACTTC
CASKGPPSYEQYF
>TRBV12-3/TRBV12-4|.|TRBJ1-1|.
TGTGCCAGCAGTTTAGCGGGGGGGCTAGGTGAAGCTTTCTTT
CASSLAGGLGEAFF
>TRBV24-1|.|TRBJ2-3|.
TGTGCCACCAGTGATTTTGTATTTGGTACAGATACGCAGTATTTT
CATSDFVFGTDTQYF
>TRBV6-2/TRBV6-3|.|TRBJ1-1|few
TGTGCCAGCACCCCAGAACAGGGTTTTCTAACTGAAGCTTTCTTT
CASTPEQGFLTEAFF
>TRBV29-1|.|TRBJ2-1|few
TGCAGCGTTGAACGTGCCTACAATGAGCAGTTCTTC
CSVERAYNEQFF
>TRBV20-1|TRBD2|TRBJ2-3|few
TGCAGTGCTAGGATTCGGCTAGCGGGAGATCCGCAGTATTTT
CSARIRLAGDPQYF
>TRBV6-4|TRBD1|TRBJ1-4|.
TGTGCCAGCAGCAGGGGGGGCGCAACTAATGAAAAACTGTTTTTT
CASSRGGATNEKLFF
>TRBV28|TRBD1|TRBJ2-7|.
TGTGCCAGCAGTTTGCTTGGGACAGGGAACTACGAGCAGTACTTC
CASSLLGTGNYEQYF
>TRBV20-1|.|TRBJ2-1|many
TGCAGTGCTAGGCGTAGTAGGATTGATCCCCTCCCCAGCTCCTACAATGAGCAGTTCTTC
CSARRSRIDPLPSSYNEQFF
>TRBV3-1|.|TRBJ2-3|.
TGTGCCAGCAGCCAAGATCCGGGATATGCACTTTCAGATACGCAGTATTTT
CASSQDPGYALSDTQYF
>TRBV18|TRBD1|TRBJ2-3|.
TGTGCCAGCTCACCACTGGGACAGGATACGCAGTATTTT
CASSPLGQDTQYF
>TRBV27|TRBD1|TRBJ1-6|few
TGTGCCAGCAGTTCCCATACGCCAGGGACAGGCCCAAAAGCCACGGGTAATTCACCCCTCCACTTT
CASSSHTPGTGPKATGNSPLHF
>TRBV14|.|TRBJ2-5|.
TGTGCCAGCAGCCAAGACGTAGGAGAGACCCAGTACTTC
CASSQDVGETQYF
>TRBV12-3/TRBV12-4|TRBD2|TRBJ2-1|.
TGTGCCAGCAGTTTAGGCAGCGGGGACAATGAGCAGTTCTTC
CASSLGSGDNEQFF
>TRBV28|TRBD2|TRBJ2-1|few
TGTGCCAGCAGACCTCGGACTAGCTCCTACAATGAGCAGTTCTTC
CASRPRTSSYNEQFF
>TRBV6-1|TRBD2|TRBJ2-5|.
TGTGCCAGCAGCCGCGGGGGGTTCCCAGAAGAGACCCAGTACTTC
CASSRGGFPEETQYF
>TRBV12-5|.|TRBJ2-7|.
TGTGCTAGTGGTTTCGGGGGCGAGCAGTACTTC
CASGFGGEQYF
>TRBV20-1|TRBD1|TRBJ2-7|few
TGCAGTGCGTCACCGGGACAGCTAAACTACGAGCAGTACTTC
CSASPGQLNYEQYF
>TRBV12-3/TRBV12-4|TRBD1|TRBJ2-3|.
TGTGCCAGCAATCCAGGCGGTGGGACAGGCCCTGAGTATACGCAGTATTTT
CASNPGGGTGPEYTQYF
>TRBV12-3/TRBV12-4|.|TRBJ1-1|many
TGTGCCAGCAGGAGGGGTTCGGAAGCTTTCTTT
CASRRGSEAFF